This entry concerns a single TCR beta chain. Its antigen is as yet unknown. This sample stems from a study of blood T cells in healthy people across ages. Study-wide findings and caveats: It was found that TCR beta diversity correlated strongly with the percentage of naive T cells. Unsorted PBMCs prevented conclusive naive versus antigen-experienced comparison.

This CDR3 has 13 residues. The V gene's germline CDR1 is MNHEY and CDR2 SVGAGI. Trimming cost V 6 bases and J 3 bases, with 12 bases left between them. Primed by a sample-barcoded 5' primer and a J-beta primer mix, a second PCR proceeded for about 7 to 12 cycles. In TCRdb, the 5' RACE reads were re-called with MiXCR into one record per CDR3 protein. The table records 1.5 million to 2 million distinct CDR3 sequences, about 50% of them present only once. Sample: blood. The chain combines TRBV6-5 with TRBJ2-7; D is unclear. This clonotype originated in a woman in her 40s in good health. This CDR3 is CASRQLTHYEQYF. CDR3 in DNA: TGTGCCAGCAGACAGCTAACACACTACGAGCAGTACTTC.